The 16 T cell receptor beta chains listed next were all sequenced from one sample in a study of shared clonotypes between healthy human individuals. Here immunoSEQ multiplex PCR was the method, and the copy in TCRdb shows in-frame clones only, minus some. The table lists some 2.1 million clones, over 85% of them singletons, with 0.13% in the top ten. The sequenced material came from naive CD4+ T cells sorted from blood. Documented subset: CD45RA+ positively selected. These receptor sequences come from a man between 18 and 35 years old in good health.

The V call is TRBV13, the J call TRBJ2-3, with 8 bases that match TRBD2. The V gene's germline CDR1 is PRHDT and CDR2 FYEKMQ (reference sequence). V lost 6 bases, J lost 0 bases, and 14 bases stayed unmatched. The CDR3 contains 18 residues. The chain's CDR3 is CASRFPLRGAISTDTQYF. The CDR3 DNA reads TGTGCCAGCAGGTTCCCTCTGCGGGGGGCCATTAGCACAGATACGCAGTATTTT.

The CDR3 bases are TGTGCCAGCAGCAAACGGGACAGGGGAACCCAGCCCCAGCATTTT. Translation gives CASSKRDRGTQPQHF. The chain links TRBV27 to TRBJ1-5; 10 nucleotides agree with TRBD1. The CDR3 is 15 residues long. Germline trimming cut 6 bases from V and 7 bases from J; bases unmatched to any gene: 9. Germline assignment: CDR1 MNHEY and CDR2 SMNVEV (reference sequence).

This chain links TRBV2 with TRBJ1-4; D remains ambiguous. Germline V CDR1 and CDR2: SNHLY, FYNNEI. This CDR3 region has 16 residues. The V gene lost 2 bases and the J gene lost 2 bases, with 12 bases spanning the gap. DNA for the CDR3: TGTGCCAGCAGTGAATCTCCTTTCCTCACTAATGAAAAACTGTTTTTT. Its translation is CASSESPFLTNEKLFF.

This clone occurred once. The V and J genes are TRBV18 and TRBJ2-5; D is perhaps TRBD2 (7 bases). CDR1 and CDR2 from the germline V gene are KGHSH and LQKENI. The CDR3 is 18 residues long. The V gene lost 0 bases and the J gene lost 0 bases, with 17 bases spanning the gap. CDR3 protein: CASSPPNRAGTNQETQYF. Written as DNA, the CDR3 is TGTGCCAGCTCACCACCTAACAGGGCGGGGACTAACCAAGAGACCCAGTACTTC.

The rearrangement links TRBV6-5 to TRBJ2-5; the D gene is possibly TRBD1 (6 bases). CDR3 length: 15 residues. CDR1 and CDR2 (germline): MNHEY, SVGAGI. V lost 6 bases to trimming and J lost 3 bases, with 17 bases between them. DNA of the CDR3: TGTGCCAGCAGCCGTGGACAGAGCAGTAAAGAGACCCAGTACTTC. This codes for CASSRGQSSKETQYF.

This chain's CDR3 is CASSQVDRASPLHF. CDR3 coding DNA: TGCGCCAGCAGCCAAGTTGACAGGGCTTCACCCCTCCACTTT. The chain recombines TRBV4-3 with TRBJ1-6, with TRBD1 identical over 7 bases. The CDR3 extends over 14 amino acids. CDR1 is LGHNA, CDR2 YSLEER, per germline. Trimming took 1 base from V and 9 from J; bases not matched to a gene: 3.

V gene TRBV28 combines with J gene TRBJ2-7, with 12 bases aligning to TRBD2. The CDR3 spans 16 residues. CDR1 is MDHEN and CDR2 is SYDVKM in the germline V gene. V lost 2 bases, J lost 3 bases, and 5 bases stayed unmatched. The CDR3 is CASSLSGTSGFYEQYF. CDR3 DNA: TGTGCCAGCAGTTTAAGTGGGACTAGCGGGTTCTACGAGCAGTACTTC.

V usage is TRBV2 and J usage is TRBJ2-7; the match to TRBD2 covers 13 bases. Per germline, CDR1 SNHLY and CDR2 FYNNEI. This CDR3 comprises 16 residues. Losses at the gene ends were 5 bases for V and 5 bases for J; bases not matched to a gene: 9. The chain's CDR3 is CASSLGLAGSKNEQYF. The CDR3 coding sequence is TGTGCCAGCAGTTTGGGACTAGCGGGAAGTAAGAACGAGCAGTACTTC.

This clone was seen a single time. The chain employs TRBV2 and TRBJ1-5; D is unclear. The CDR3 totals 13 residues. Trimming removed 5 bases at V and 5 bases at J, with 10 bases between. CDR1 is SNHLY, CDR2 FYNNEI, per germline. CDR3 sequence reads: CASSLDGYQPQHF. In DNA form, the CDR3 reads TGTGCCAGCAGTTTAGACGGCTATCAGCCCCAGCATTTT.

The V and J genes are TRBV11-3 and TRBJ2-1; D is ambiguous. V gave up 4 bases and J gave up 8 bases, with 12 bases separating them. From germline, CDR1 is SGHNT and CDR2 YENEEA. The CDR3 totals 13 residues. CDR3 DNA sequence: TGTGCCAGCAGCTCCGACTGGATCCATGAGCAGTTCTTC. It codes for CASSSDWIHEQFF.

The CDR3 spells CASSVKQDTQYF. DNA of the CDR3: TGCGCCAGCAGCGTAAAGCAGGATACGCAGTATTTT. The gene calls are TRBV5-1 and TRBJ2-3; D uncertain. The CDR3 has 12 amino acids. V was trimmed by 4 bases and J by 6 bases, leaving 9 bases between them. Germline loops: CDR1 SGHRS, CDR2 YFSETQ.

This clone has just one count. The chain joins TRBV6-5 to TRBJ1-3; the D gene is possibly TRBD1 (5 bases). This CDR3 has 14 amino acids. The germline V and J ends were trimmed by 5 bases and 2 bases, with 10 bases remaining between them. CDR1 is MNHEY, CDR2 SVGAGI, per germline. Written as DNA, the CDR3 is TGTGCCAGCAGTCTTCAGGGCCCTGGAAACACCATATATTTT. Translation gives CASSLQGPGNTIYF.

The chain joins TRBV6-6 to TRBJ1-3; unclear D gene. This CDR3 has 15 amino acids. V was clipped by 10 bases and J by 3 bases, with 19 bases between them. Germline CDR1 reads MNHNY; CDR2 reads SVGAGI (reference sequence). Here the CDR3 DNA reads TGTGCCACGACCCCGGGGAAACGAGATGGAAACACCATATATTTT. Translation gives CATTPGKRDGNTIYF.

CDR3 DNA: TGTGCCAGCAGCCCGACAGGGGGTACGAAAAACATTCAGTACTTC. Its protein is CASSPTGGTKNIQYF. The J gene is TRBJ2-4, the V gene TRBV28; 9 bases are shared with TRBD1. The CDR3 length is 15 residues. V gave up 6 bases and J gave up 4 bases; unmatched junction bases: 7. Germline CDR1 and CDR2: MDHEN and SYDVKM.

Points on this clone: The sample has other DNA sequences that encode this CDR3 too. This sequence joins TRBV5-1 and TRBJ2-5; TRBD2 matches at 10 bases. CDR1 and CDR2 from the germline V gene are SGHRS and YFSETQ. V shed 1 base and J 5 bases; nucleotides not matched to a gene: 2. This CDR3 comprises 14 residues. In DNA form, the CDR3 reads TGCGCCAGCAGCTTGTCTAGCGGGGGTGAGACCCAGTACTTC. It encodes CASSLSSGGETQYF.

The chain carries TRBV6-1 and TRBJ2-1; possible D gene TRBD2, 5 bases. Germline loops: CDR1 MNHNS, CDR2 SASEGT. Trimming shortened V by 6 bases and J by 2 bases, and 14 bases separated the two germline ends. The CDR3 totals 15 residues. CDR3 sequence: CASRLSTGAYNEQFF. Written as DNA, the CDR3 is TGTGCCAGCAGACTCAGCACCGGGGCCTACAATGAGCAGTTCTTC.